These 19 T cell receptor beta chains were all obtained from the same sample, sequenced in a study of graft-versus-host responses after intestinal transplantation. Data came from immunoSEQ multiplex PCR; TCRdb stores just in-frame clones and leaves some out. The sample includes nearly 25,000 clones, around two fifths of them seen just once. This material consisted of alloreactive CD4+ T cells from a mixed lymphocyte reaction culture, taken before intestinal transplant. Subset described: CFSE-low proliferating T cells sorted from roughly six-day pre-transplant mixed lymphocyte reaction (GvH or HvG direction). The source of these receptors is a human patient who received an intestinal transplant.

This clone has only one observation. V and J are TRBV27 and TRBJ2-7, with D maybe TRBD1 (6 bases). The CDR3 is 14 residues long. V lost 6 bases and J lost 0, with 12 bases in between. Germline CDR1 reads MNHEY; CDR2 reads SMNVEV (reference sequence). The CDR3 region is CASRLTGISYEQYF. CDR3 sequence (DNA): TGTGCCAGCAGACTTACAGGGATCTCCTACGAGCAGTACTTC.

The chain employs TRBV4-3 and TRBJ2-7, with 10 bases matching TRBD2. V was clipped by 3 bases and J by 2 bases; unmatched bases: 7. The CDR3 is made up of 16 amino acids. Germline CDR1 is LGHNA and CDR2 is YSLEER. DNA of the CDR3: TGCGCCAGCAGCCATTCGCCCGGGACTAGCGCCTACGAGCAGTACTTC. Translation: CASSHSPGTSAYEQYF.

This clone was seen more than once but under ten times. The V and J genes are TRBV7-9 and TRBJ1-1; 8 bases line up with TRBD1. V trimming: 2 bases; J trimming: 1 base; junction bases outside the gene matches: 0. This CDR3 has 14 amino acids. The germline CDR1 and CDR2 sequences are SEHNR and FQNEAQ (reference sequence). CDR3 loop: CASSLQGANTEAFF. CDR3 DNA: TGTGCCAGCAGCTTACAGGGGGCGAACACTGAAGCTTTCTTT.

This clone was observed a handful of times. This sequence joins TRBV7-9 and TRBJ1-1, with D possibly matching TRBD1 (5 bases). Germline CDR1 is SEHNR and CDR2 is FQNEAQ (reference sequence). V dropped 5 bases and J dropped 1 base, with 8 bases sitting between them. CDR3 length: 13 residues. The CDR3: CASSRTQNTEAFF. CDR3 bases: TGTGCCAGCAGCAGGACACAGAACACTGAAGCTTTCTTT.

The rearrangement links TRBV2 to TRBJ2-1; 10 bases are a match to TRBD2. V was pared by 4 bases and J by 8 bases, with 11 bases of the junction left unmatched. Germline CDR1 SNHLY, CDR2 FYNNEI. The CDR3 runs 16 residues. The CDR3 DNA reads as TGTGCCAGCAGTGGGCCTAGCGGGAGTAAGGGAGATGAGCAGTTCTTC. Encoded protein: CASSGPSGSKGDEQFF.

In DNA, the CDR3 is TGTGCTAGTGGTTTGGTACTAACTAGCGGGAGTTGGGAGACCCAGTACTTC. Amino acids: CASGLVLTSGSWETQYF. V is TRBV12-5 and J is TRBJ2-5, with TRBD2 matching over 11 bases. Germline CDR1 LGHNT, CDR2 FRNRAP. The ends lost 0 bases at V and 5 bases at J; junction bases unmatched: 8. This CDR3 spans 17 amino acids.

This sequence joins TRBV5-6 and TRBJ2-5; 8 nucleotides align to TRBD1. This CDR3 is built from 16 residues. V trimming: 0 bases; J trimming: 4 bases; junction bases outside the gene matches: 8. Germline V gene lookup returns CDR1 SGHDT and CDR2 YYEEEE. CDR3 region: CASSLDGQGIGETQYF. CDR3 sequence (DNA): TGTGCCAGCAGCTTGGATGGACAGGGTATCGGAGAGACCCAGTACTTC.

This chain joins TRBV7-9 and TRBJ2-3, with 7 bases that match TRBD1. In germline, CDR1 is SEHNR, CDR2 FQNEAQ (reference sequence). J was trimmed by 2 bases and V by 1 base; bases with no gene match: 6. This CDR3 region has 16 residues. The CDR3, as DNA: TGTGCCAGCAGCTTAGTAGGGGGCCGGTACACAGATACGCAGTATTTT. Its protein is CASSLVGGRYTDTQYF.

The rearrangement joins TRBV6-5 to TRBJ1-2, with 10 bases matching TRBD1. Germline V lookup: CDR1 MNHEY, CDR2 SVGAGI. Losses at the gene ends were 5 bases for V and 12 bases for J; bases not matched to a gene: 12. This CDR3 contains 14 residues. Here the CDR3 DNA reads TGTGCCAGCAGTCGCGGGACAGGGGATAGAGTCAACACCTTC. This gives the protein CASSRGTGDRVNTF.

The chain combines TRBV18 with TRBJ1-6; 9 nucleotides match TRBD1. CDR3 size: 17 residues. Looked up from germline, CDR1 is KGHSH and CDR2 is LQKENI. After removal of 5 bases from V and 9 bases from J, the junction contained 14 bases not matched to a gene. The CDR3 protein is CASSDSGTGFGSSPLHF. The CDR3 DNA reads TGTGCCAGCTCAGACTCCGGGACAGGGTTTGGAAGTTCACCCCTCCACTTT.

This clone came up a few times. The chain has TRBV29-1 and TRBJ1-1, with D perhaps matching TRBD1 (6 bases). CDR1 and CDR2 (germline): SQVTM, ANQGSEA. Trimming removed 4 bases at V and 8 bases at J, with 14 bases between. The CDR3 spans 12 residues. The CDR3 spells CSVVLQGTEAFF. Here the CDR3 DNA reads TGCAGCGTTGTTCTACAGGGCACCGAAGCTTTCTTT.

This sequence joins TRBV7-9 and TRBJ2-2; TRBD1 might be the D (6 bases). This CDR3 is built from 12 residues. The germline CDR1 and CDR2 sequences are SEHNR and FQNEAQ (reference sequence). Trimming pared 6 bases from V and 6 bases from J, leaving 8 bases between. CDR3 in amino acids: CASRTGSGELFF. CDR3 nucleotide sequence: TGTGCCAGCAGAACAGGGTCCGGGGAGCTGTTTTTT.

On this clone itself: The junction and the germline gene differ at one end; a read error may be behind it. The chain employs TRBV7-2 and TRBJ2-3; possible D gene TRBD1, 6 bases. Germline V gene sequence: CDR1 SGHTA, CDR2 FQGNSA. The CDR3 is 14 amino acids. The CDR3 is CASTLSTGRDTQYF. The DNA of the CDR3 is TGTGCCAGCACCTTATCAACAGGGAGAGATACGCAGTATTTT.

The chain has TRBV11-2 and TRBJ2-5, with 16 bases identical to TRBD2. Germline values: CDR1 SGHAT, CDR2 FQNNGV. The length of the CDR3 is 13 residues. Trimming took 5 bases from V and 12 from J; bases not matched to a gene: 3. For the CDR3, the DNA is TGTGCCAGCAGCCCGGGACTAGCGGGGGGGGAGTACTTC. Translating gives CASSPGLAGGEYF.

A few counts support this clone. V is TRBV5-4 and J is TRBJ2-5; 7 bases agree with TRBD1. The CDR3 loop spans 13 amino acids. Germline CDR1 SGHNT, CDR2 YYREEE (reference sequence). V trimming: 5 bases; J trimming: 4 bases; junction bases outside the gene matches: 5. The CDR3 spells CASRLHRGETQYF. The DNA for the CDR3 is TGTGCCAGCAGACTCCACAGGGGAGAGACCCAGTACTTC.

The chain links TRBV7-8 to TRBJ1-6, with 7 bases identical to TRBD1. The CDR3 loop spans 13 amino acids. The V segment lost 5 bases and the J segment 10 bases; nucleotides outside the gene matches: 5. Germline assignment: CDR1 SGHVS and CDR2 FQNEAQ. The CDR3 DNA is TGTGCCAGCAGCAAGAGACAGGGATCACCCCTCCACTTT. It yields the protein CASSKRQGSPLHF.

The rearrangement links TRBV27 to TRBJ1-5; the D gene is possibly TRBD1 (5 bases). Germline-derived CDR1 and CDR2 are MNHEY and SMNVEV (reference sequence). The V end lost 4 bases, the J end lost 9 bases, and 19 bases lay between the germline ends. This CDR3 is 15 amino acids long. Here the CDR3 DNA reads TGTGCCAGCAGTTCGCTGGGGGACTCAAGCCGGCCCCAGCATTTT. This gives the protein CASSSLGDSSRPQHF.

This clone was found a few times. The CDR3 sequence: CAIRGTVEDPTEAFF. The CDR3 DNA sequence: TGTGCCATCAGGGGGACAGTGGAAGACCCCACTGAAGCTTTCTTT. The genes are TRBV10-3 and TRBJ1-1; 7 bases are shared with TRBD1. From germline, CDR1 is ENHRY and CDR2 SYGVKD. V lost 6 bases to trimming and J lost 4 bases; unmatched junction nucleotides: 11. This CDR3 region has 15 residues.

The genes are TRBV15 and TRBJ2-3; D may be TRBD2 (5 bases). Germline-derived CDR1 and CDR2 are LNHNV and YYDKDF (reference sequence). The V end was cut by 1 base, the J end by 0 bases, with 11 bases between. This CDR3 region has 16 residues. The CDR3 DNA is TGTGCCACCAGCAGAGGATTAGCGAGTAGCACAGATACGCAGTATTTT. It is translated as CATSRGLASSTDTQYF. Together with reference TRBV15 and TRBJ2-3, the CDR3 gives the full variable domain: DAMVIQNPRYQVTQFGKPVTLSCSQTLNHNVMYWYQQKSSQAPKLLFHYYDKDFNNEADTPDNFQSRRPNTSFCFLDIRSPGLGDTAMYLCATSRGLASSTDTQYFGPGTRLTVL.